This entry features one T cell receptor beta chain sequence. Its cognate antigen is unknown. Naive CD45RA+ and memory CD45RA-negative subsets were split from CD4+ cells. This entry belongs to a study of shared clonotypes between healthy human individuals. Overall study context: Donor composition was a couple of women and a few men, aged 18 to 49. Per-donor plates numbered three CD4 naive, three CD4 memory, two CD8 naive and one CD8 memory. Findings and caveats of the study: Donors were few, which limited the genetic and exposure-history diversity represented.

Clones were read by immunoSEQ multiplex PCR, and TCRdb kept only the in-frame ones, dropping some. The repertoire holds about 2,500,000 clones, with more than 80% as singletons. Sample: naive CD4+ T cells sorted from blood. Specified subset: CD45RA+ positively selected. This TCR was recovered from a man younger than 35 in good health.

The CDR3 is CASSPPGISGYEQYF. Written as DNA, the CDR3 is TGTGCCAGCAGCCCGCCCGGAATAAGTGGTTACGAGCAGTACTTC. The J gene is TRBJ2-7, the V gene TRBV5-4; D gene uncertain. This CDR3 comprises 15 residues. V lost 4 bases, J lost 4 bases, and 18 bases lay in between. Germline CDR1 reads SGHNT; CDR2 reads YYREEE (reference sequence).